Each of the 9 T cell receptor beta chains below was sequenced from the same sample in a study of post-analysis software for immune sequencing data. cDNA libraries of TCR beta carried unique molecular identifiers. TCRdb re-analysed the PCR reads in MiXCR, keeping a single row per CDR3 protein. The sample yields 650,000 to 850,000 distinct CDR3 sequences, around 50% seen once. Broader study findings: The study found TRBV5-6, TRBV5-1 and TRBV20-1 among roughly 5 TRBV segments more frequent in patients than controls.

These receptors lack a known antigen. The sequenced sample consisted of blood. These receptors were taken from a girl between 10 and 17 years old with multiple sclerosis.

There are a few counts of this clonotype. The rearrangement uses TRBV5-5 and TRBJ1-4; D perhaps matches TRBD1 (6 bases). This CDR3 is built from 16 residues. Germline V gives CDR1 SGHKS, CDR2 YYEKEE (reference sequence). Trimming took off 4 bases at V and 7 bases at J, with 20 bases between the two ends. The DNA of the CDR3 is TGTGCCAGCAGCACGGGACGGACAGAGTTTACTGAAAAACTGTTTTTT. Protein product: CASSTGRTEFTEKLFF.

The CDR3 is CASSDAENEQFF. Written as DNA, the CDR3 is TGTGCCAGCAGTGACGCAGAGAATGAGCAGTTCTTC. The J gene is TRBJ2-1, the V gene TRBV6-4; D not resolved. CDR3 length: 12 residues. Deletions cut 2 bases from V and 7 bases from J, with 6 bases between. Germline-derived CDR1 and CDR2 are MRHNA and SNTAGT.

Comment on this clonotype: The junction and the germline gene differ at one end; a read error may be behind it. CDR3 bases: TGCAGTGCTAGCCGCGGGGACGGCTGCACCTTC. Translated, it gives CSASRGDGCTF. J is TRBJ1-2 and V is TRBV20-1, with D possibly being TRBD1 (5 bases). This CDR3 has 11 amino acids. Germline-derived CDR1 and CDR2 are DFQATT and SNEGSKA (reference sequence).

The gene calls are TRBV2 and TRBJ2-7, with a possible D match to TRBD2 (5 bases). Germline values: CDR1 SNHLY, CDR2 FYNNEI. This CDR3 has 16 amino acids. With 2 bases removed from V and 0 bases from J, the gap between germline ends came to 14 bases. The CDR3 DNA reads TGTGCCAGCAGTGAAAGGAGGAGCGGTGGCTCCTACGAGCAGTACTTC. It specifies CASSERRSGGSYEQYF.

This CDR3 reads CSVCLGAPPFYNEQYF. Written as DNA, the CDR3 is TGCAGCGTGTGTCTGGGTGCCCCTCCCTTTTACAATGAGCAGTACTTC. The chain couples TRBV29-1 to TRBJ2-1; D unclear. The J call is uncertain, as TRBJ2-7 better fits the DNA end. Germline V gene data show CDR1 as SQVTM and CDR2 as ANQGSEA. The CDR3 covers 16 residues.

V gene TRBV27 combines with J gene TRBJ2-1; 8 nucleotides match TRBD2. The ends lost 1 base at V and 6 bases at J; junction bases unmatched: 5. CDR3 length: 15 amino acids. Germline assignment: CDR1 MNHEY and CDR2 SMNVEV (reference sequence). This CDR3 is CASSLFAGGPNEQFF. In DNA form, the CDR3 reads TGTGCCAGCAGTTTATTCGCGGGAGGCCCCAATGAGCAGTTCTTC.

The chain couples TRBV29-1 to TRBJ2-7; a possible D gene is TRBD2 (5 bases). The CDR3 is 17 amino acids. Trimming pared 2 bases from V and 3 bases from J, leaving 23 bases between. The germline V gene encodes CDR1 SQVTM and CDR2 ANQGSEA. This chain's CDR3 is CSVEKAIPAGSIYEQYF. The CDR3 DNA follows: TGCAGCGTTGAAAAGGCGATACCTGCGGGCTCAATCTACGAGCAGTACTTC.

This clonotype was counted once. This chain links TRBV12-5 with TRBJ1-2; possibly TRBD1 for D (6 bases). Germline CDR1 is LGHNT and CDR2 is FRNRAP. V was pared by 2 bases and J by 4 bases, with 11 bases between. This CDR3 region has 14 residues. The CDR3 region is CASGLYGQFYGYTF. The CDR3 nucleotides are TGTGCTAGTGGTTTGTATGGACAGTTCTATGGCTACACCTTC.

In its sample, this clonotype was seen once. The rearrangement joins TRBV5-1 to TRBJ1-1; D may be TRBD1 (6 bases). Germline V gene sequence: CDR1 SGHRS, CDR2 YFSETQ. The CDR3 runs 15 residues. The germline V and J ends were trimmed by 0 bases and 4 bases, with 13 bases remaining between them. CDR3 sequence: CASSLGAGAPTEAFF. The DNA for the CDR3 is TGCGCCAGCAGCTTGGGGGCGGGGGCGCCCACTGAAGCTTTCTTT.